A selection of T cell receptor beta chains follows, all from one sample in a study of blood T cells in healthy people across ages. TCRdb itself ran the 5' RACE reads through MiXCR, one entry per CDR3 protein. This table holds more than 650,000 distinct CDR3 sequences, under 30% found once. This sample also belongs to another study, concerning T cells of mothers and their children.

The sample comprised blood. All receptors come from a boy aged 5 to 17 in good health. Each CDR3 is given with its conserved first and last residue. D genes are given only for firm matches. Rows give clone size only sometimes, using once, few, many, or a class for an expanded clone.

13 | TRBJ2-5 | TRBV3-1 | many | - | TGTGCCAGCAGCCAAGATCCGGGAGAGACCCAGTACTTC | CASSQDPGETQYF
12 | TRBJ2-1 | TRBV20-1 | many | TRBD2 | TGCGGTCGGACTAGTGAATACAATGAGCAGTTCTTC | CGRTSEYNEQFF
18 | TRBJ2-6 | TRBV12-3/TRBV12-4 | - | - | TGTGCCAGCAGTTTCCGGGGAGGGGGCCGCTCTGGGGCCAACGTCCTGACTTTC | CASSFRGGGRSGANVLTF
16 | TRBJ2-5 | TRBV2 | few | TRBD2 | TGTGCCAGCAGATACGGGACTAGCGGGGTATTATCGACCCAGTACTTC | CASRYGTSGVLSTQYF
14 | TRBJ1-2 | TRBV10-3 | few | - | TGTGCCATCAGTGGGATGAAAAGGGGAGATGGCTACACCTTC | CAISGMKRGDGYTF
11 | TRBJ1-2 | TRBV2 | - | TRBD1 | TGTGCCAGCAGCGAGGACAGGGGTCCAGTCTTC | CASSEDRGPVF
14 | TRBJ2-3 | TRBV6-2/TRBV6-3 | - | - | TGTGCCAGCAGTCGGGGCACAAACACAGATACGCAGTATTTT | CASSRGTNTDTQYF
17 | TRBJ1-1 | TRBV28 | - | - | TGTGCCAGCAGTTTCTCTTCAGCCAGAGGGGCGATCACTGAAGCTTTCTTT | CASSFSSARGAITEAFF
15 | TRBJ1-4 | TRBV3-1 | - | - | TGTGCCAGCAGCCGTGTAGGGCTGGCTAATGAAAAACTGTTTTTT | CASSRVGLANEKLFF
16 | TRBJ2-1 | TRBV6-1 | few | TRBD2 | TGTGCCAGCAGCCCTATGACTAGCGGGGGGGCGGGTGAGCAGTTCTTC | CASSPMTSGGAGEQFF
13 | TRBJ2-5 | TRBV6-6 | few | - | TGTGCCAGCACCAAGGGCTATCAAGAGACCCAGTACTTC | CASTKGYQETQYF
16 | TRBJ2-3 | TRBV6-2/TRBV6-3 | - | - | TGTGCCAGCAGTTACTCGGGCTTGGAGAGCACAGATACGCAGTATTTT | CASSYSGLESTDTQYF
15 | TRBJ2-1 | TRBV11-1 | - | - | TGTGCCAGCAGCTTAGAAGGGGCCAACTACAATGAGCAGTTCTTC | CASSLEGANYNEQFF
14 | TRBJ2-2 | TRBV2 | - | TRBD2 | TGTGCCAGCATAGCGGGGGCCACCACCGGGGAGCTGTTTTTT | CASIAGATTGELFF
13 | TRBJ1-4 | TRBV7-9 | - | TRBD1 | TGTGCCAGCAGCAACCGACAGGGGGAAAAACTGTTTTTT | CASSNRQGEKLFF
14 | TRBJ1-1 | TRBV29-1 | few | - | TGCAGCGTTAAAACAGATTCTTTTTCGGCTGAAGCTTTCTTT | CSVKTDSFSAEAFF
13 | TRBJ2-2 | TRBV5-1 | few | - | TGCGCCAGTAGCTTAGACCCTAACGGGGAGCTGTTTTTT | CASSLDPNGELFF
15 | TRBJ1-6 | TRBV6-5 | - | - | TGTGCCAGCAGTTACTCACCAGTCTATAATTCACCCCTCCACTTT | CASSYSPVYNSPLHF
15 | TRBJ2-5 | TRBV5-1 | few | TRBD2 | TGCGCCAGCAGCTTGGGAAGCGGGAATCAAGAGACCCAGTACTTC | CASSLGSGNQETQYF
14 | TRBJ2-1 | TRBV5-1 | - | TRBD1 | TGCGCCAGCACAGGGACAGGGGGCTCCAATGAGCAGTTCTTC | CASTGTGGSNEQFF
15 | TRBJ2-7 | TRBV2 | few | - | TGTGCCAGCAGTGAGGGGCGTCTAGGGGGTGACGAGCAGTACTTC | CASSEGRLGGDEQYF
13 | TRBJ2-5 | TRBV2 | - | - | TGTGCCAGCAGTGATTTAGAAAAAGAGACCCAGTGCTTC | CASSDLEKETQCF
18 | TRBJ2-3 | TRBV18 | few | - | TGTGCCAGCTCACCACGTGGTGGGACTTACATTACCACAGATACGCAGTATTTT | CASSPRGGTYITTDTQYF
12 | TRBJ2-7 | TRBV6-5 | few | - | TGTGCCACCACAGGAACGGGCAACGAGCAGTACTTC | CATTGTGNEQYF
14 | TRBJ2-7 | TRBV14 | - | - | TGTGCCAGCAGGCCCGGAACTAGATCGGCCGAGCAGTACTTC | CASRPGTRSAEQYF
16 | TRBJ2-1 | TRBV10-3 | few | TRBD2 | TGTGCCATCAGTGACCCTAGCGGGGGGGTGGACAATGAGCAGTTCTTC | CAISDPSGGVDNEQFF
15 | TRBJ1-3 | TRBV20-1 | - | TRBD1 | TGCAGTGCTACGGACAGGGGGCTATCTGGAAACACCATATATTTT | CSATDRGLSGNTIYF
15 | TRBJ2-3 | TRBV12-3/TRBV12-4 | - | - | TGTGCCAGCGCCCCTAGTAGTAGCGGTACAGATACGCAGTATTTT | CASAPSSSGTDTQYF
14 | TRBJ1-1 | TRBV29-1 | few | - | TGCAGCGTTGAAAGGAGGCTCCTGAACACTGGAGCTTTCTTT | CSVERRLLNTGAFF
14 | TRBJ2-7 | TRBV20-1 | few | TRBD1 | TGCAGTGCGGTCAAGGGACAGGGGTTAAACGAGCAGTACTTC | CSAVKGQGLNEQYF
14 | TRBJ2-2 | TRBV9 | once | - | TGTGCCAGCAGCGTCACAATGTTAACCGGGGAGCTGTTTTTT | CASSVTMLTGELFF
13 | TRBJ1-5 | TRBV5-1 | many | - | TGCGCCAGCAGCTTAACGGAGAATCAGCCCCAGCATTTT | CASSLTENQPQHF
16 | TRBJ2-3 | TRBV3-1 | - | TRBD1 | TGTGCCAGCAGCCCCCGTCGGGACAGGGCCACAGATACGCAGTATTTT | CASSPRRDRATDTQYF
13 | TRBJ2-3 | TRBV12-3/TRBV12-4 | few | - | TGTGCCAGCAATGTCCAGGGCCCAGATACGCAGTATTTT | CASNVQGPDTQYF
13 | TRBJ2-7 | TRBV7-2 | few | TRBD2 | TGTGCCAGCAGCGACGGACTAGCGGCCGAGCAGTACTTC | CASSDGLAAEQYF
15 | TRBJ1-4 | TRBV7-2 | - | TRBD1 | TGTGCCAGCAGCTTAGGGCAACAGGGGTATGAAAAACTGTTTTTT | CASSLGQQGYEKLFF
14 | TRBJ1-2 | TRBV29-1 | few | - | TGCAGCGTTGATTATGGCGTCAGTCATAGAGGCTACACCTTC | CSVDYGVSHRGYTF
13 | TRBJ2-1 | TRBV24-1 | - | - | TGTGCCTCACCAGCCGACAGTTACAATGAGCAGTTCTTC | CASPADSYNEQFF
14 | TRBJ2-1 | TRBV11-2 | - | - | TGTGCCAGCAGCATCCGGGTGCAATACAATGAGCAGTTCTTC | CASSIRVQYNEQFF
16 | TRBJ1-5 | TRBV6-2/TRBV6-3 | - | - | TGTGCCAGCAAAAACACCCAGGAAAACCTAAATCAGCCCCAGCATTTT | CASKNTQENLNQPQHF
13 | TRBJ1-4 | TRBV20-1 | - | - | TGCAGTGCGAGTCAGGGGCCTCGGGAAAAACTGTTTTTT | CSASQGPREKLFF
14 | TRBJ2-5 | TRBV21-1 | - | - | TGTGCCAGCAGTGGGGACAGGGCCAAAGAGACCCAGTACTTC | CASSGDRAKETQYF
13 | TRBJ2-5 | TRBV5-1 | - | - | TGCGCCAGCAGCTCGGACGGCGTAGGGGAGCAGTACTTC | CASSSDGVGEQYF
17 | TRBJ2-1 | TRBV18 | - | - | TGTGCCAGCTCACCCCCTGACACGTTTCGCTCCTACAATGAGCAGTTCTTC | CASSPPDTFRSYNEQFF
12 | TRBJ1-3 | TRBV29-1 | - | - | TGCAGCGTCAGGGCGGGTGGAAACACCATATATTTT | CSVRAGGNTIYF
15 | TRBJ2-3 | TRBV7-2 | - | - | TGTGCCAGCAGCCGAACCCCGACGGGTGTAGGTACGCAGTATTTT | CASSRTPTGVGTQYF
15 | TRBJ2-5 | TRBV7-8 | few | - | TGTACCAGCAGCGATCCGGCACTAGGAAAGGAGACCCAGTACTTC | CTSSDPALGKETQYF
13 | TRBJ1-1 | TRBV18 | - | TRBD1 | TGTGCCACCGGACAGGGGCAAAACACTGAAGCTTTCTTT | CATGQGQNTEAFF
13 | TRBJ2-3 | TRBV7-9 | - | - | TGTGCCAGCAGCTTCCCTGGGACCTCGTGGCAGTATTTT | CASSFPGTSWQYF
17 | TRBJ2-6 | TRBV25-1 | few | TRBD2 | TGTGCCAGCAGTGCTAGCGGGGGCCACTCTGGGGCCAACGTCCTGACTTTC | CASSASGGHSGANVLTF
14 | TRBJ2-7 | TRBV29-1 | few | TRBD1 | TGCAGCGTCGTGGACCCGACAGGGGGGGACGAGCAGTACTTC | CSVVDPTGGDEQYF
11 | TRBJ1-2 | TRBV3-1 | - | - | TGTGCCAGCGGGTGGAACTATGGCTACACCTTC | CASGWNYGYTF
14 | TRBJ2-3 | TRBV28 | - | - | TGTGCCAGCAGTTTAGTACAGGGCGGTGGTACGCAGTATTTT | CASSLVQGGGTQYF
15 | TRBJ2-5 | TRBV4-1 | - | TRBD2 | TGCGCCAGCAGCCAAGAGACTAGCGGGGATCGGACCCAGTACTTC | CASSQETSGDRTQYF
16 | TRBJ2-3 | TRBV7-9 | - | - | TGTGCCAGCAGCGCTCGGGACACCTTTAGCACAGATACGCAGTATTTT | CASSARDTFSTDTQYF
12 | TRBJ1-4 | TRBV15 | many | - | TGTGCCACCAGCAGGGTACGAGAAAAACTGTTTTTT | CATSRVREKLFF
17 | TRBJ1-4 | TRBV18 | few | - | TGTGCCAGCTCACTCGAGGGACACAAAGCAACTAATGAAAAACTGTTTTTT | CASSLEGHKATNEKLFF
13 | TRBJ1-1 | TRBV3-1 | many | - | TGTGCCAGCAGCTTGCGGCTGAACACTGAAGCTTTCTTT | CASSLRLNTEAFF
13 | TRBJ2-7 | TRBV12-3/TRBV12-4 | - | TRBD2 | TGTGCCAGCCGGGGGGGGGGAGAAAACAAGCAGTACTTC | CASRGGGENKQYF
14 | TRBJ2-7 | TRBV15 | - | TRBD2 | TGTGCCACCAGCCCGACTAGCGGATCCTACGAGCAGTACTTC | CATSPTSGSYEQYF